The clone carrying this T cell receptor beta chain was counted many times. Its specificity is unknown. CDR3 length: 13 amino acids. Germline trimming cut 0 bases from V and 12 bases from J; bases unmatched to any gene: 5. Per the germline V gene, CDR1 is LGHNA and CDR2 is YNFKEQ. One entry per CDR3 protein, called by TCRdb with MiXCR from the 5' RACE reads. The sample has more than 50,000 distinct CDR3 sequences, 3% to 4% seen once. Source material was 2 million unsorted PBMCs, stored at -80 °C in RNAlater. This record comes from a study of neurological immune-mediated disorders. Notes on the study in general: Expanded clones shared no identical CDR3 amino acid sequences across subjects, which suggested private TCR-beta repertoires in all groups. The most TCR clonal expansion was seen in HTLV-1-associated myelopathy, and the least was seen in multiple sclerosis, which fell below healthy controls.

The sequence was obtained from a woman aged 60-70 years with multiple sclerosis. Sequenced input: PBMCs. V and J are TRBV4-2 and TRBJ2-1; TRBD1 matches 7 bases. The CDR3 sequence is CASSQDVGTAQFF. The CDR3 DNA is TGTGCCAGCAGCCAAGACGTCGGGACAGCGCAGTTCTTC.